The clone carrying this TCR beta chain has a count of ten or more. The sample originates from a study of molecular identifiers for immune sequencing clone quantification. From the PCR reads, TCRdb called clonotypes with MiXCR, one entry per CDR3 protein. This table holds roughly 630,000 distinct CDR3 sequences, around 25% found once. Between the trimmed V and J ends, which lost 5 bases and 2 bases, there was a span of 9 bases. In germline, CDR1 is SGHDN, CDR2 FVKESK. The CDR3 totals 13 residues. Sequencing was performed on naive CD8+ T cells from blood, with Jurkat cell RNA spiked in. Specified subset: FACS-sorted CD8+CD4-CCR7+CD45RA+ naive T cells. This chain uses TRBV14 with TRBJ1-2; no reliable D call. The sequence was collected from a human donor in good health. Some libraries in this study had Jurkat cell RNA spiked in. CDR3 coding DNA: TGTGCCAGCAGCACGAGGGAAAACTATGGCTACACCTTC. The encoded protein is CASSTRENYGYTF.